Shown below are 31 T cell receptor beta chains from a single sample sequenced in a study of CD8 T cells in ankylosing spondylitis. Whole-study findings and limits: Characteristic, it appeared, of ankylosing spondylitis blood was a TCR beta motif of about eight highly homologous variants.

From the 5' RACE reads, TCRdb called clonotypes with MiXCR, one entry per CDR3 protein. The sample gives tens of thousands of distinct CDR3 sequences, roughly 8.5% of which show up once; about 30% is in the top ten. Their antigens are not known. Sequencing was carried out using blood, either unsorted or a sorted T cell fraction (not recorded which). Every receptor here comes from a male donor with ankylosing spondylitis.

This clonotype has ten or more counts. The chain has TRBV27 and TRBJ2-7; 9 bases are a match to TRBD1. V dropped 3 bases and J dropped 7; count of bases not matched to a gene: 7. CDR1 is MNHEY and CDR2 is SMNVEV in the germline V gene (reference sequence). The CDR3 is made up of 14 amino acids. CDR3 region: CASSFSGTGQEQYV. The DNA of the CDR3 is TGTGCCAGCAGTTTCTCCGGGACAGGGCAGGAGCAGTACGTC.

This clonotype appeared many times. The chain joins TRBV3-1 to TRBJ2-1; D unresolved. Trimming stripped 6 bases from V and 9 bases from J, with 9 bases between. Looked up from germline, CDR1 is LGHDT and CDR2 is YNNKEL (reference sequence). There are 11 residues in the CDR3. Written as DNA, the CDR3 is TGTGCCAGCAGGGAAGAAGGTGAGCAGTTCTTC. It encodes CASREEGEQFF.

The table lists this clonotype with a few counts. V and J are TRBV7-9 and TRBJ2-3; 14 bases agree with TRBD2. Germline values: CDR1 SEHNR, CDR2 FQNEAQ (reference sequence). The V segment lost 4 bases and the J segment 4 bases; nucleotides outside the gene matches: 4. This CDR3 has 16 amino acids. The CDR3 nucleotides are TGTGCCAGCAGCTGGGGACTAGCGGGAGCGGCAGATACGCAGTATTTT. Its protein is CASSWGLAGAADTQYF.

In this sample, this clonotype turned up a few times. The rearrangement links TRBV7-9 to TRBJ2-1, with 8 bases aligning to TRBD2. The CDR3 covers 15 residues. The J segment lost 9 bases and the V segment lost 1 base, leaving 8 bases of the junction unmatched. Germline V gene data show CDR1 as SEHNR and CDR2 as FQNEAQ (reference sequence). CDR3 sequence reads: CASSLEGLEGFEQFF. The CDR3 DNA reads as TGTGCCAGCAGCTTAGAGGGACTAGAGGGATTTGAGCAGTTCTTC.

The chain joins TRBV28 to TRBJ2-5; 10 bases are a match to TRBD2. The CDR3 spans 16 residues. Germline CDR1 is MDHEN and CDR2 is SYDVKM. V was clipped by 3 bases and J by 6 bases; unmatched bases: 10. The CDR3 region is CASSFTLAGAGKTQYF. The CDR3 coding sequence is TGTGCCAGCAGTTTTACTCTAGCGGGAGCGGGGAAGACCCAGTACTTC.

This clonotype was recorded a few times. The chain carries TRBV5-1 and TRBJ2-1, with D possibly being TRBD1 or TRBD2 (5 bases each). Per germline, CDR1 SGHRS and CDR2 YFSETQ. V shed 3 bases and J shed 3 bases, with 16 bases lying between them. CDR3 length equals 16 residues. CDR3 residues: CASSSGTASRYNEQFF. In DNA, the CDR3 is TGCGCCAGCAGCTCGGGGACCGCCAGCCGCTACAATGAGCAGTTCTTC.

This clonotype was detected only a few times. This chain joins TRBV24-1 and TRBJ2-2, with D possibly matching TRBD2 (6 bases). CDR1 is KGHDR, CDR2 SFDVKD, per germline. This CDR3 has 15 amino acids. The V end lost 9 bases, the J end lost 1 base, and 14 bases lay between the germline ends. Here the CDR3 DNA reads TGTGCCACCGAGCCCACGGGAGAGAACACCGGGGAGCTGTTTTTT. Protein sequence: CATEPTGENTGELFF.

This clonotype was seen a few times. The rearrangement joins TRBV11-2 to TRBJ2-1, with 12 bases aligning to TRBD2. J lost 10 bases, V lost 5 bases, and 9 bases had no gene match. The germline gives CDR1 SGHAT, CDR2 FQNNGV. The CDR3 length is 15 residues. This chain's CDR3 is CASSQASGRAREQFF. The CDR3, as DNA: TGTGCCAGCAGCCAGGCTAGCGGGAGGGCCCGGGAGCAGTTCTTC.

This clonotype was recorded a few times. The V gene is TRBV12-3 or TRBV12-4, the J gene TRBJ1-6, with unresolved D. The CDR3 runs 12 residues. Trimming took 5 bases from V and 7 from J, leaving 6 bases between them. CDR3 DNA sequence: TGTGCCAGCAGTCTCCAGAATTCACCCCTCCACTTT. Translation gives CASSLQNSPLHF.

This clonotype was seen many times. This sequence joins TRBV29-1 and TRBJ1-2; the D gene is possibly TRBD1 (5 bases). V was trimmed by 7 bases and J by 4 bases, leaving 13 bases between them. Germline loops: CDR1 SQVTM, CDR2 ANQGSEA. The CDR3 sequence is 12 residues long. The CDR3 loop reads CSAWGSPYGYTF. The CDR3 region has the DNA TGCAGCGCCTGGGGCAGCCCCTATGGCTACACCTTC. Together with reference TRBV29-1 and TRBJ1-2, the CDR3 gives the full variable domain: SAVISQKPSRDICQRGTSLTIQCQVDSQVTMMFWYRQQPGQSLTLIATANQGSEATYESGFVIDKFPISRPNLTFSTLTVSNMSPEDSSIYLCSAWGSPYGYTFGSGTRLTVV.

For this clonotype: This may arise from a read error, as a much more abundant clone is one base away. The chain couples TRBV7-2 to TRBJ2-3; D ambiguous. This CDR3 has 14 amino acids. Looked up from germline, CDR1 is SGHTA and CDR2 is FQGNSA. The V and J ends lost 8 bases and 1 base respectively, with 13 bases between them. CDR3 DNA sequence: TGTGCCAGCGGCCAACGCCAAGGCACAGATACGCAGTATTTT. Its translation is CASGQRQGTDTQYF. Full variable domain (rest looked up from reference TRBV7-2 and TRBJ2-3): GAGVSQSPSNKVTEKGKDVELRCDPISGHTALYWYRQSLGQGLEFLIYFQGNSAPDKSGLPSDRFSAERTGGSVSTLTIQRTQQEDSAVYLCASGQRQGTDTQYFGPGTRLTVL.

The genes are TRBV5-1 and TRBJ1-2; no firm D call. The ends were cut back, 3 bases at V and 7 bases at J, with 16 bases in the middle. This CDR3 region has 14 residues. The germline CDR1 and CDR2 sequences are SGHRS and YFSETQ. The CDR3: CASSWNDPGSGYTF. The CDR3 DNA sequence: TGCGCCAGCAGCTGGAACGATCCGGGGTCTGGCTACACCTTC.

The chain links TRBV20-1 to TRBJ2-7, with 7 nucleotides matching TRBD1. Per the germline V gene, CDR1 is DFQATT and CDR2 is SNEGSKA (reference sequence). The ends lost 3 bases at V and 1 base at J; junction bases unmatched: 3. This CDR3 is 13 amino acids long. For the CDR3, the DNA is TGCAGTGCTAGGGGGACAGATTCCTACGAGCAGTACTTC. Its translation is CSARGTDSYEQYF.

This clonotype was counted ten times or more. V usage is TRBV11-2 and J usage is TRBJ2-7; no definite D call. V lost 4 bases to trimming and J lost 4 bases, with 2 bases between them. The CDR3 has 10 amino acids. In germline, CDR1 is SGHAT, CDR2 FQNNGV. The CDR3 bases are TGTGCCAGCAGCTCATACGAGCAGTACTTC. This codes for CASSSYEQYF.

The rearrangement uses TRBV27 and TRBJ2-7; a weak D match, TRBD1 (6 bases). The CDR3 totals 14 residues. Germline loops: CDR1 MNHEY, CDR2 SMNVEV (reference sequence). V lost 6 bases and J lost 4, with 16 bases in between. The CDR3: CASSPRDKGYEQYV. CDR3 nucleotides: TGTGCCAGCAGCCCCCGGGACAAGGGTTACGAGCAGTACGTC.

This clonotype was recorded many times. The chain carries TRBV4-1 and TRBJ2-1, with 10 bases that match TRBD2. This CDR3 has 14 residues. The junction had 4 bases not matched to a gene; V was cut back by 6 bases and J by 5 bases. From germline, CDR1 is MGHRA and CDR2 YSYEKL. CDR3 nucleotide sequence: TGCGCCAGCAGGAGGACTAGCGGAAACAATGAGCAGTTCTTC. Residues: CASRRTSGNNEQFF.

This clonotype came up many times. J is TRBJ2-3 and V is TRBV27, with D possibly matching TRBD2 (5 bases). The length of the CDR3 is 15 residues. The ends were cut back, 4 bases at V and 1 base at J, with 12 bases in the middle. Germline loops: CDR1 MNHEY, CDR2 SMNVEV (reference sequence). The DNA of the CDR3 is TGTGCCAGCAGTTCGGGTTTCGGGGGCACAGATACGCAGTATTTT. Residues: CASSSGFGGTDTQYF.

This clonotype was recorded many times. The rearrangement links TRBV7-2 to TRBJ2-1, with 10 bases identical to TRBD2. Germline V CDR1 and CDR2: SGHTA, FQGNSA. This CDR3 has 15 amino acids. V shed 3 bases and J 8 bases; nucleotides not matched to a gene: 7. The CDR3 sequence is CASSFTSGKVDEQFF. The CDR3 region has the DNA TGTGCCAGCAGCTTTACTAGCGGGAAGGTAGATGAGCAGTTCTTC.

About this clonotype: A much larger clone differs by one base, so this may be a read error. J is TRBJ2-1 and V is TRBV6-1; 7 bases line up with TRBD2. Germline loops: CDR1 MNHNS, CDR2 SASEGT. The CDR3 covers 15 residues. V gave up 9 bases and J gave up 0 bases; unmatched junction bases: 8. CDR3 loop: CARREGRLSYNEQFF. The CDR3 region has the DNA TGTGCCAGGAGGGAGGGACGGCTCTCCTACAATGAGCAGTTCTTC.

The V and J genes are TRBV7-2 and TRBJ2-7; D gene ambiguous. The CDR3 covers 13 residues. V was pared by 5 bases and J by 0 bases, with 8 bases between. Germline CDR1 and CDR2: SGHTA and FQGNSA. This chain's CDR3 is CASSASSSYEQYF. The CDR3 DNA reads as TGTGCCAGCAGCGCCTCAAGCTCCTACGAGCAGTACTTC. The whole variable domain, filled in from reference TRBV7-2 and TRBJ2-7, reads GAGVSQSPSNKVTEKGKDVELRCDPISGHTALYWYRQSLGQGLEFLIYFQGNSAPDKSGLPSDRFSAERTGGSVSTLTIQRTQQEDSAVYLCASSASSSYEQYFGPGTRLTVT.

This clonotype was found many times. CDR3 protein: CATSDPGLAGAYNEQFF. CDR3 sequence (DNA): TGTGCCACCAGTGACCCGGGACTAGCGGGGGCCTACAATGAGCAGTTCTTC. V and J are TRBV24-1 and TRBJ2-1; TRBD2 agrees at 14 bases. Unmatched junction bases numbered 3, after V lost 4 bases and J lost 2 bases. Germline-derived CDR1 and CDR2 are KGHDR and SFDVKD. CDR3 length: 17 amino acids.

This clonotype was recorded many times. The V gene is TRBV27, the J gene TRBJ1-4; D ambiguous. V was clipped by 7 bases and J by 12 bases, with 21 bases between them. From germline, CDR1 is MNHEY and CDR2 SMNVEV (reference sequence). The CDR3 loop spans 14 amino acids. The DNA for the CDR3 is TGTGCCAGCAATTACATAGGGCCTACCGGGGAACTGTTTTTT. It translates to CASNYIGPTGELFF.

This clonotype has ten or more counts. The chain carries TRBV27 and TRBJ2-1, with 8 positions matching TRBD2. This CDR3 is 15 amino acids long. Germline CDR1 reads MNHEY; CDR2 reads SMNVEV (reference sequence). V shed 5 bases, J shed 4 bases, and the junction held 7 bases outside the gene matches. This CDR3 reads CASSESSGLYNEQFF. The CDR3 DNA reads TGTGCCAGCAGTGAGTCTAGCGGGTTATACAATGAGCAGTTCTTC.

This clonotype was seen a handful of times. The chain recombines TRBV16 with TRBJ2-3; 7 bases fit TRBD2. Losses at the gene ends were 5 bases for V and 3 bases for J; bases not matched to a gene: 11. Germline CDR1 reads KGHSY; CDR2 reads FQNENV. The length of the CDR3 is 16 residues. DNA for the CDR3: TGTGCCAGCAGCTCCCCGTGGGAGGGAAGTACAGATACGCAGTATTTT. As protein: CASSSPWEGSTDTQYF.

This clonotype was picked up a small number of times. The chain combines TRBV5-6 with TRBJ2-1; possible D gene TRBD2, 6 bases. Trimming removed 3 bases from V and 6 bases from J, with 19 bases in between. Per germline, CDR1 SGHDT and CDR2 YYEEEE. This CDR3 has 16 residues. The CDR3 region is CASSWFLAGRSNEQFF. The CDR3 DNA follows: TGTGCCAGCAGCTGGTTTCTGGCGGGAAGGAGCAATGAGCAGTTCTTC.

The J gene is TRBJ1-6, the V gene TRBV9; the D is unclear. There are 12 residues in the CDR3. V was clipped by 2 bases and J by 9 bases, with 6 bases between them. Germline V gene data show CDR1 as SGDLS and CDR2 as YYNGEE. The DNA of the CDR3 is TGTGCCAGCAGCGTTGCTAGTTCACCCCTCCACTTT. Encoded protein: CASSVASSPLHF.

This chain links TRBV28 with TRBJ2-7; a weak D match, TRBD1 (6 bases). V was shortened by 11 bases and J by 3 bases, with 14 bases between the two germline ends. This CDR3 is 12 amino acids long. CDR1 is MDHEN, CDR2 SYDVKM, per germline. The CDR3 DNA reads TGTGCCGGATCAGGGGATGACTACGAGCAGTACTTC. This encodes CAGSGDDYEQYF.

Only a few counts were recorded for this clonotype. The chain uses TRBV12-3 or TRBV12-4 and TRBJ2-2, with TRBD2 as a possible D gene (5 bases). The CDR3 runs to 14 residues. V lost 8 bases to trimming and J lost 0 bases, with 10 bases between them. The CDR3 reads CASGEGSNTGELFF. The CDR3 coding sequence is TGTGCCAGCGGCGAGGGTTCGAACACCGGGGAGCTGTTTTTT.

As DNA, the CDR3 is TGTGCCAGCAGCTCTAGACAGGGGCGATACGAGCAGTACGTC. Translated: CASSSRQGRYEQYV. V is TRBV7-2 and J is TRBJ2-7; the match to TRBD1 covers 8 bases. This CDR3 comprises 14 residues. Germline CDR1 reads SGHTA; CDR2 reads FQGNSA. V lost 4 bases, J lost 4 bases, and 6 bases stayed unmatched.

J is TRBJ1-5 and V is TRBV7-2; D is unclear. Germline V gives CDR1 SGHTA, CDR2 FQGNSA. This CDR3 contains 15 residues. V dropped 6 bases and J dropped 6 bases, with 18 bases sitting between them. As DNA, the CDR3 is TGTGCCAGCAGAATAACGGACCTCAGAGGTCAGCCCCAGCATTTT. Its protein product is CASRITDLRGQPQHF.

The V and J genes are TRBV21-1 and TRBJ1-5; the D segment call TRBD1 is taken from the table without a DNA check. TRBV21-1 is a pseudogene. The CDR3 sequence is 21 residues long. The CDR3 sequence: CASSKKNWGSDRGYSNQPQHF. The CDR3 nucleotides read TGTGCCAGCAGCAAAAAGAATTGGGGGAGCGACAGGGGGTATAGCAATCAGCCCCAGCATTTT.